This is a list of T cell receptor beta chains from one sample in a study of cytomegalovirus exposure and HLA in healthy donors. Profiled with immunoSEQ multiplex PCR; TCRdb holds only in-frame clones, not every one. Here the sample spans about 69,000 clones, about 76% being singletons. Sequencing was carried out using PBMCs. All receptors derive from a man younger than 30 in good health and CMV-seronegative. Each CDR3 is given with its conserved first and last residue. D genes are given only for firm matches. Only some rows state a clone size, as once, few, many or a class for expanded clones.

V gene	J gene	clone size	D gene	CDR3 protein	CDR3 DNA
TRBV27	TRBJ2-7	NA	NA	CASSLAGAGYEQYF	TGTGCCAGCAGTTTAGCAGGGGCGGGCTACGAGCAGTACTTC
TRBV23-1	TRBJ2-2	medium-sized	TRBD1	CASSHPDWTGNTGELFF	TGCGCCAGCAGTCATCCGGACTGGACAGGGAACACCGGGGAGCTGTTTTTT
TRBV27	TRBJ1-1	NA	TRBD1	CASSFGTGRDTEAFF	TGTGCCAGCAGTTTTGGGACAGGGAGGGACACTGAAGCTTTCTTT
TRBV11-2	TRBJ2-5	NA	NA	CASSFSRLAETQYF	TGTGCCAGCAGCTTTTCCAGGCTGGCGGAGACCCAGTACTTC
TRBV6-5	TRBJ2-3	NA	NA	CASSYSIGVDTQYF	TGTGCCAGCAGTTACTCGATTGGAGTGGATACGCAGTATTTT
TRBV5-4	TRBJ2-5	few	NA	CASSLVDRLEETQYF	TGTGCCAGCAGCTTGGTTGACAGGTTGGAAGAGACCCAGTACTTC
TRBV5-4	TRBJ2-3	NA	TRBD1	CASRLGQVGTDTQYF	TGTGCCAGCAGGCTGGGACAGGTGGGCACAGATACGCAGTATTTT
TRBV4-1	TRBJ1-6	NA	TRBD1	CASSQRQGIYNSPLHF	TGCGCCAGCAGCCAAAGACAGGGGATCTATAATTCACCCCTCCACTTT
TRBV9	TRBJ1-1	NA	NA	CASSLGQMNTEAFF	TGTGCCAGCAGCCTTGGACAGATGAACACTGAAGCTTTCTTT
TRBV5-1	TRBJ1-1	once	TRBD1	CASRVTGGMNTEAFF	TGCGCCAGCAGGGTGACAGGGGGGATGAACACTGAAGCTTTCTTT
TRBV27	TRBJ2-3	NA	TRBD2	CASKVGLAGGTDTQYF	TGTGCCAGCAAAGTAGGGTTAGCGGGGGGCACAGATACGCAGTATTTT
TRBV7-8	TRBJ1-1	few	TRBD1	CASSEGFRTGNTEAFF	TGTGCCAGCAGTGAAGGATTCAGGACAGGGAACACTGAAGCTTTCTTT
TRBV27	TRBJ1-2	NA	TRBD1	CASSLRQGADYGYTF	TGTGCCAGCAGTTTACGGCAGGGGGCCGACTATGGCTACACCTTC
TRBV27	TRBJ1-1	NA	NA	CASSPTTREGTEAFF	TGTGCCAGCAGTCCAACCACACGGGAGGGCACTGAAGCTTTCTTT
TRBV12-5	TRBJ1-1	few	NA	CASGLVEGGEAFF	TGTGCTAGTGGTTTGGTAGAAGGAGGTGAAGCTTTCTTT
TRBV2	TRBJ2-4	once	TRBD2	CASSRWGEGKNIQYF	TGTGCCAGCAGTCGTTGGGGGGAGGGCAAAAACATTCAGTACTTC
TRBV5-6	TRBJ2-3	NA	TRBD1	CASSSPGQGITDTQYF	TGTGCCAGCAGCTCCCCGGGACAGGGAATCACAGATACGCAGTATTTT
TRBV6-5	TRBJ1-1	NA	NA	CASSLGGAGTEAFF	TGTGCCAGCAGTTTGGGGGGGGCGGGTACTGAAGCTTTCTTT
TRBV11-2	TRBJ1-4	few	TRBD1	CASSLQNTGGLEKLFF	TGTGCCAGCAGCTTACAAAACACAGGGGGCTTAGAAAAACTGTTTTTT
TRBV18	TRBJ1-4	NA	NA	CASSPPLVVTNEKLFF	TGTGCCAGCTCACCGCCACTGGTTGTAACTAATGAAAAACTGTTTTTT
TRBV11-3	TRBJ2-7	NA	NA	CASSLGTGSGYEQYF	TGTGCCAGCAGCTTAGGTACAGGGTCGGGGTACGAGCAGTACTTC
TRBV6-1	TRBJ2-7	once	TRBD1	CASSAPRRGQTYEQYF	TGTGCCAGCAGTGCCCCCCGCCGGGGACAGACCTACGAGCAGTACTTC
TRBV30	TRBJ2-7	NA	TRBD1	CAWSGGTGVEQYF	TGTGCCTGGAGTGGAGGGACAGGGGTCGAGCAGTACTTC
TRBV5-1	TRBJ2-5	NA	TRBD2	CASSYVAGGPGETQYF	TGCGCCAGCAGCTACGTAGCGGGGGGGCCTGGGGAGACCCAGTACTTC
TRBV11-2	TRBJ2-3	NA	TRBD1	CASSFGQGLTDTQYF	TGTGCCAGCAGCTTCGGACAGGGTCTCACAGATACGCAGTATTTT
TRBV28	TRBJ2-3	NA	TRBD2	CASSFPGTSGNTQYF	TGTGCCAGCAGTTTCCCCGGGACTAGCGGCAATACGCAGTATTTT
TRBV9	TRBJ2-1	NA	TRBD2	CASSVVTSGNEQFF	TGTGCCAGCAGCGTAGTTACTAGCGGCAATGAGCAGTTCTTC
TRBV6-1	TRBJ2-3	NA	NA	CASTLAGLTDTQYF	TGTGCCAGCACCCTGGCAGGCCTCACAGATACGCAGTATTTT
TRBV6-5	TRBJ2-3	NA	NA	CASSYGSGMADTQYF	TGTGCCAGCAGTTACGGATCAGGGATGGCAGATACGCAGTATTTT
TRBV28	TRBJ1-6	few	TRBD1	CASSLGRGFRGASYNSPLHF	TGTGCCAGCAGCCTTGGGCGGGGTTTCAGGGGGGCCTCCTATAATTCACCCCTCCACTTT
TRBV28	TRBJ1-1	NA	NA	CASSLEVNTEAFF	TGTGCCAGCAGTTTAGAGGTGAACACTGAAGCTTTCTTT
TRBV2	TRBJ1-3	NA	TRBD1	CASTFSFPGQGDAGGNTIYF	TGTGCCAGCACATTCAGCTTCCCGGGACAGGGAGACGCAGGTGGAAACACCATATATTTT
TRBV7-9	TRBJ2-3	once	NA	CASSLDGGDTQYF	TGTGCCAGCAGCTTAGATGGGGGGGATACGCAGTATTTT
TRBV5-1	TRBJ1-1	once	NA	CASSLGIRGTEAFF	TGCGCCAGCAGCTTGGGAATCAGGGGAACTGAAGCTTTCTTT
TRBV30	TRBJ1-2	NA	NA	CAWSVGAGPKDGYTF	TGTGCCTGGAGTGTAGGGGCAGGTCCGAAGGATGGCTACACCTTC
TRBV5-6	TRBJ2-6	few	TRBD1	CASSFETGNSGANVLTF	TGTGCCAGCAGCTTCGAGACAGGGAACTCTGGGGCCAACGTCCTGACTTTC
TRBV4-3	TRBJ2-6	NA	TRBD1	CASSQQDRVDGANVLTF	TGCGCCAGCAGCCAACAGGACAGGGTTGATGGGGCCAACGTCCTGACTTTC
TRBV6-5	TRBJ1-2	NA	TRBD1	CASRGGTGRGYTF	TGTGCCAGCCGTGGGGGGACAGGGCGTGGCTACACCTTC
TRBV28	TRBJ1-1	NA	TRBD1	CASAPGDRAMNTEAFF	TGTGCCAGCGCCCCGGGGGACAGAGCAATGAACACTGAAGCTTTCTTT
TRBV7-2	TRBJ1-3	NA	NA	CASSLWGQGNTIYF	TGTGCCAGCAGCTTATGGGGACAAGGAAACACCATATATTTT
TRBV7-2	TRBJ1-1	NA	NA	CASRPGLNTEAFF	TGTGCCAGCAGACCTGGCCTGAACACTGAAGCTTTCTTT
TRBV29-1	TRBJ2-3	NA	NA	CSVQGSTDTQYF	TGCAGCGTTCAGGGTAGCACAGATACGCAGTATTTT